Below are 21 T cell receptor beta chains sequenced from a single sample in a study of CXCR3-negative and CXCR3-positive naive CD8 T cells. UMI-tagged TRB cDNA libraries were built via 5' RACE. TCRdb re-called the 5' RACE reads, yielding one record per CDR3 amino acid sequence without DNA. The sample yields about 120,000 distinct CDR3 sequences, of which the top ten take up under 0.5%. Input material: naive CXCR3- CD8+ T cells from blood. The sample's subset: CD45RO-CCR7+CD27+CD95- naive CD8+ T cells lacking CXCR3 (TNR3-). These receptors were collected from a human donor in good health. Some clones in this sample may be carry-over from other donors' samples.

The chain is built from TRBV7-9 and TRBJ1-2. This CDR3 is 12 amino acids long. CDR1 is SEHNR and CDR2 is FQNEAQ in the germline V gene (reference sequence). The CDR3 reads CASSLGDDGYTF.

The V call is TRBV12-3 or TRBV12-4, the J call TRBJ2-5; without DNA, the TCRdb call of TRBD1 cannot be checked. The CDR3 covers 14 residues. The CDR3 spells CASSSHRDGETQYF.

The chain employs TRBV2 and TRBJ2-1. The CDR3 covers 16 residues. Germline V gene sequence: CDR1 SNHLY, CDR2 FYNNEI. The chain's CDR3 is CASSEGPPSSYNEQFF.

The chain has TRBV28 and TRBJ2-3. Germline V gene sequence: CDR1 MDHEN, CDR2 SYDVKM. The CDR3 totals 14 residues. The chain's CDR3 is CASSLIGNTDTQYF.

V usage is TRBV20-1 and J usage is TRBJ2-7. Per the germline V gene, CDR1 is DFQATT and CDR2 is SNEGSKA (reference sequence). The CDR3 covers 12 residues. The CDR3 here is CSARAASYEQYF.

The V call is TRBV10-3, the J call TRBJ2-1; TCRdb's D call of TRBD2 is untestable without DNA. This CDR3 region has 15 residues. The germline gives CDR1 ENHRY, CDR2 SYGVKD. The CDR3 is CAISDPSGGVDEQFF.

The CDR3 loop reads CASSLGGRVSEQYF. The chain uses TRBV27 and TRBJ2-7; TCRdb's D call of TRBD2 is untestable without DNA. Germline assignment: CDR1 MNHEY and CDR2 SMNVEV (reference sequence). The CDR3 sequence is 14 residues long.

This rearrangement joins TRBV29-1 to TRBJ2-7; TCRdb proposes TRBD1, but this gene call is untestable without DNA. This CDR3 has 12 amino acids. Germline values: CDR1 SQVTM, CDR2 ANQGSEA. The chain's CDR3 is CSVWDSFYEQYF.

This chain connects TRBV7-8 to TRBJ2-6. Germline V lookup: CDR1 SGHVS, CDR2 FQNEAQ. The CDR3 loop spans 18 amino acids. CDR3 loop: CASISFGPYDSGANVLTF.

V is TRBV11-2 and J is TRBJ2-1. The length of the CDR3 is 11 residues. Germline V lookup: CDR1 SGHAT, CDR2 FQNNGV. The CDR3 loop is CASSLDNEQFF.

The V call is TRBV20-1, the J call TRBJ2-1; without DNA, the TCRdb call of TRBD2 cannot be checked. The germline V gene has CDR1 DFQATT and CDR2 SNEGSKA (reference sequence). The CDR3 is 16 amino acids. The CDR3 loop reads CSAIPIVAGVYNEQFF.

The V and J genes are TRBV20-1 and TRBJ2-7; the D call from TCRdb, TRBD1, cannot be confirmed without DNA. The CDR3 runs 14 residues. Germline V lookup: CDR1 DFQATT, CDR2 SNEGSKA (reference sequence). The CDR3 region is CSARAGDRRYEQYF.

The rearrangement links TRBV7-6 to TRBJ1-2. Germline V CDR1 and CDR2: SGHVS, FNYEAQ. The CDR3 covers 15 residues. This chain's CDR3 is CTSSLLSADNYGYTF.

V and J are TRBV29-1 and TRBJ2-7; TCRdb picks TRBD2, but there is no DNA to check that call. This CDR3 has 14 amino acids. Germline V CDR1 and CDR2: SQVTM, ANQGSEA. CDR3 amino acids: CSVPPSSGPYEQYF.

The rearrangement joins TRBV7-9 to TRBJ1-1. Germline V gene lookup returns CDR1 SEHNR and CDR2 FQNEAQ (reference sequence). The CDR3 is 12 amino acids. The CDR3 spells CASSLIESEAFF.

The CDR3: CSVEGLEYEQYF. The J gene is TRBJ2-7, the V gene TRBV29-1. The CDR3 covers 12 residues. Germline V CDR1 and CDR2: SQVTM, ANQGSEA.

This CDR3 reads CASSLEGYYNEQFF. V gene TRBV7-2 combines with J gene TRBJ2-1. The CDR3 is 14 amino acids. Germline lookup yields CDR1 SGHTA and CDR2 FQGNSA. Full variable domain (remainder filled in from reference TRBV7-2 and TRBJ2-1): GAGVSQSPSNKVTEKGKDVELRCDPISGHTALYWYRQSLGQGLEFLIYFQGNSAPDKSGLPSDRFSAERTGGSVSTLTIQRTQQEDSAVYLCASSLEGYYNEQFFGPGTRLTVL.

This chain connects TRBV29-1 to TRBJ2-2; lacking DNA, the TRBD2 call made by TCRdb goes unchecked. CDR1 is SQVTM, CDR2 ANQGSEA, per germline. The CDR3 sequence is 12 residues long. The CDR3: CSVEGRAGELFF.

The rearrangement joins TRBV29-1 to TRBJ2-1; no DNA is available, so the TRBD1 call from TCRdb remains unchecked. Germline-derived CDR1 and CDR2 are SQVTM and ANQGSEA. The CDR3 is 15 residues long. CDR3 sequence reads: CSVDLGTFSYNEQFF.

The CDR3 reads CSADGTYTGELFF. The V and J genes are TRBV20-1 and TRBJ2-2; the D call of TRBD1 rests on TCRdb alone, since no DNA is present to check it. The CDR3 is 13 amino acids. The germline gives CDR1 DFQATT, CDR2 SNEGSKA (reference sequence).

J is TRBJ2-1 and V is TRBV9; lacking DNA, the TRBD1 call made by TCRdb goes unchecked. The CDR3 covers 16 residues. Germline-derived CDR1 and CDR2 are SGDLS and YYNGEE. CDR3 sequence: CASSVGGGGPYNEQFF.